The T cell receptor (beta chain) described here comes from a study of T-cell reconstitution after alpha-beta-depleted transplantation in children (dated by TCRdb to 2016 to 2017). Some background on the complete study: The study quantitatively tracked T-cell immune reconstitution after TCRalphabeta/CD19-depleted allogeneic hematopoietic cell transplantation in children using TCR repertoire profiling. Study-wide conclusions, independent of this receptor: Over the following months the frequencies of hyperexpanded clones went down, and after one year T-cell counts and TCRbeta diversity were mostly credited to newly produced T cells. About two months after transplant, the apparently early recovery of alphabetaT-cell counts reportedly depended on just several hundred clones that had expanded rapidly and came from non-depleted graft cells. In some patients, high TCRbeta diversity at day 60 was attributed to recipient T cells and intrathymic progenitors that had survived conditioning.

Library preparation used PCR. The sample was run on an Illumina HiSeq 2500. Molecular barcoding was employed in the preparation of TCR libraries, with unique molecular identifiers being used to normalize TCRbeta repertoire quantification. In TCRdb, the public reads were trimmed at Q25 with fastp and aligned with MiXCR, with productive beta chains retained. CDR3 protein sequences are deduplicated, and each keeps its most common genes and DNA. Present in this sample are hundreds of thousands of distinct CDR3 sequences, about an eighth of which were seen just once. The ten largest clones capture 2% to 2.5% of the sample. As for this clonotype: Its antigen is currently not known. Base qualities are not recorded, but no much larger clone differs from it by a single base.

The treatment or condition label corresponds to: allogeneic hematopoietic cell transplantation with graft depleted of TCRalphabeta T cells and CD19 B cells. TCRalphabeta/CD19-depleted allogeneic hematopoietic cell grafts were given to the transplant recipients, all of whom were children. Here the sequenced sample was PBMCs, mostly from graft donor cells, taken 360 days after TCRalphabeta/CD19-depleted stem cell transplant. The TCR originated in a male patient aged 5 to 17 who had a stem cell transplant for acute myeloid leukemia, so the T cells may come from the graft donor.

The DNA sequence is given as TGTGCCAGCAGTTTTTACAGGGAGCAGTTCTTC. This translates into CASSFYREQFF. The chain joins TRBV28 to TRBJ2-1, with TRBD1 as a weak D call on 5 bases. CDR1 and CDR2, looked up from the germline V gene, are MDHEN and SYDVKM. Between the V and J ends, shortened by 3 bases and 10 bases respectively, the junction contains 7 bases. The CDR3 holds 11 amino acids from the cysteine to the phenylalanine. Of all the DNA, just the CDR3 is kept, 33 bases in frame from base 1.